These 12 T cell receptor beta chains originate from one sample sequenced in a study of beta chain features in type 1 diabetes. Of the isolated RNA, all was reverse transcribed, and so the sequenced material was expressed TCRB transcripts. The repertoire was sequenced with immunoSEQ multiplex PCR; TCRdb's copy has only in-frame clones and lacks some. Found here are 40,000 or so clones, about 51% of them singletons; the top ten hold 2.1%. Sequencing input: Tregs from blood. These receptors all stem from a woman under 30 in good health.

The rearrangement joins TRBV5-1 to TRBJ2-3; D might be TRBD1 (6 bases). Germline lookup yields CDR1 SGHRS and CDR2 YFSETQ. Trimming pared 4 bases from V and 2 bases from J, leaving 11 bases between. The CDR3 sequence is 14 residues long. DNA of the CDR3: TGCGCCAGCAGCCTGGGACATATCACAGATACGCAGTATTTT. It encodes CASSLGHITDTQYF.

The rearrangement joins TRBV5-1 to TRBJ1-1, with 7 positions matching TRBD1. The CDR3 is 14 residues long. With 0 bases clipped from V and 1 base from J, the junction kept 0 bases outside the gene matches. Germline V lookup: CDR1 SGHRS, CDR2 YFSETQ. The CDR3 region has the DNA TGCGCCAGCAGCTTGGACAGGGGGAACACTGAAGCTTTCTTT. The encoded protein is CASSLDRGNTEAFF.

CDR3 coding DNA: TGTGCCAGCGCCGGACAGGGGGCGACGGGCTACACCTTC. Translation gives CASAGQGATGYTF. The chain carries TRBV28 and TRBJ1-2; 11 bases line up with TRBD1. The ends lost 8 bases at V and 8 bases at J; junction bases unmatched: 7. CDR1 and CDR2 (germline): MDHEN, SYDVKM. CDR3 length: 13 amino acids.

V gene TRBV30 combines with J gene TRBJ1-1, with D tentatively TRBD1 (6 bases). This CDR3 has 13 residues. CDR1 is GTSNPN and CDR2 is SVGIG in the germline V gene (reference sequence). Trimming removed 1 base from V and 1 base from J, with 7 bases in between. The CDR3, as DNA: TGTGCCTGGAGTGAACAGGGGAACACTGAAGCTTTCTTT. Its protein product is CAWSEQGNTEAFF. The whole variable domain, remainder taken from reference TRBV30 and TRBJ1-1, is SQTIHQWPATLVQPVGSPLSLECTVEGTSNPNLYWYRQAAGRGLQLLFYSVGIGQISSEVPQNLSASRPQDRQFILSSKKLLLSDSGFYLCAWSEQGNTEAFFGQGTRLTVV.

The chain uses TRBV9 and TRBJ1-5; D might be TRBD1 (6 bases). The germline CDR1 and CDR2 sequences are SGDLS and YYNGEE. The CDR3 is 18 amino acids. The V end lost 4 bases, the J end lost 0 bases, and 20 bases lay between the germline ends. CDR3 amino acids: CASSSDSGDPYSNQPQHF. The CDR3 DNA follows: TGTGCCAGCAGCTCTGATTCAGGGGACCCTTATAGCAATCAGCCCCAGCATTTT.

V usage is TRBV7-9 and J usage is TRBJ1-1; perhaps TRBD1 as D (6 bases). Trimming removed 5 bases at V and 4 bases at J, with 23 bases between. This CDR3 has 17 residues. CDR1 and CDR2 (germline): SEHNR, FQNEAQ (reference sequence). CDR3 in DNA: TGTGCCAGCAGCCCACCCCCCTCGGCAGGGGTGGCCACTGAAGCTTTCTTT. Amino acid sequence: CASSPPPSAGVATEAFF.

The rearrangement joins TRBV6-5 to TRBJ2-1; TRBD1 matches at 8 bases. CDR1 is MNHEY and CDR2 is SVGAGI in the germline V gene. Unmatched junction bases numbered 12, after V lost 6 bases and J lost 8 bases. This CDR3 is built from 15 residues. For the CDR3, the DNA is TGTGCCAGCAGCCTCCAGGACAGGGATAAGCATGAGCAGTTCTTC. Protein: CASSLQDRDKHEQFF.

The V gene is TRBV25-1, the J gene TRBJ1-1; maybe TRBD1 (5 bases). CDR3 length: 17 residues. Trimming removed 4 bases at V and 4 bases at J, with 22 bases between. Germline values: CDR1 MGHDK, CDR2 SYGVNS. Here the CDR3 DNA reads TGTGCCAGCAGTGCTCAGGGTTATAGGTCCTTGGGCACTGAAGCTTTCTTT. Encoded protein: CASSAQGYRSLGTEAFF.

The CDR3 nucleotides are TGTGCCAGCAGCCATGGGACGGGAGCTGATGCAGATACGCAGTATTTT. Amino acids: CASSHGTGADADTQYF. The rearrangement joins TRBV4-2 to TRBJ2-3; TRBD2 might be the D (6 bases). Germline CDR1 LGHNA, CDR2 YNFKEQ. CDR3 length equals 16 residues. V was cut by 3 bases and J by 4 bases, with 17 bases left in between.

The chain couples TRBV9 to TRBJ2-7, with D possibly matching TRBD1 (5 bases). The CDR3 is 14 residues long. Deletions cut 4 bases from V and 2 bases from J, with 13 bases between. Germline loops: CDR1 SGDLS, CDR2 YYNGEE. The CDR3 here is CASSPRQSAYEQYF. DNA for the CDR3: TGTGCCAGCAGCCCAAGACAGAGTGCCTACGAGCAGTACTTC.

This sequence joins TRBV30 and TRBJ2-6; 9 positions agree with TRBD1. CDR3 size: 16 residues. Germline V lookup: CDR1 GTSNPN, CDR2 SVGIG (reference sequence). Trimming cost V 5 bases and J 5 bases; bases outside gene matches: 10. CDR3 amino acids: CAWLGTGLKWANVLTF. In DNA form, the CDR3 reads TGTGCCTGGCTCGGGACAGGGTTAAAATGGGCCAACGTCCTGACTTTC.

The CDR3 region is CASSLDVSNTDTQYF. The CDR3 coding sequence is TGTGCCAGCAGCTTAGATGTGTCTAACACAGATACGCAGTATTTT. The rearrangement joins TRBV7-9 to TRBJ2-3; no reliable D call. Trimming took 1 base from V and 2 from J, leaving 10 bases between them. CDR3 length: 15 residues. CDR1 and CDR2 from the germline V gene are SEHNR and FQNEAQ (reference sequence).